One sample yielded the 16 T cell receptor beta chains listed below, sequenced in a study of CD8+CD57+ T cells in acquired aplastic anemia. Genomic DNA constituted the template upon which TCR beta VDJ and CDR3 profiling was performed. One entry per CDR3 protein, called by TCRdb with MiXCR from the reads. The data show some 280,000 distinct CDR3 sequences, about 56% seen once. The sequenced sample consisted of sorted CD4+, CD8+, or CD8+CD57+ T cells (not recorded which) from PBMCs. The receptors come from a human donor with severe aplastic anemia or a healthy control (not recorded which).

The chain carries TRBV7-2 and TRBJ2-7, with a weak D call TRBD2 (5 bases). With 6 bases removed from V and 2 bases from J, the gap between germline ends came to 14 bases. In germline, CDR1 is SGHTA, CDR2 FQGNSA. The CDR3 is 14 residues long. CDR3 in DNA: TGTGCCAGCAGTCCTGCCGGGGTCCCCTACGAGCAGTACTTC. Translating gives CASSPAGVPYEQYF.

The V call is TRBV20-1, the J call TRBJ2-3; 8 bases line up with TRBD1. Germline-derived CDR1 and CDR2 are DFQATT and SNEGSKA (reference sequence). The trim removed 1 base at V and 3 bases at J, leaving 9 bases unmatched. The CDR3 loop spans 16 amino acids. CDR3 in amino acids: CSARAFHGQGTDTQYF. CDR3 nucleotides: TGCAGTGCTAGAGCCTTCCATGGACAGGGTACAGATACGCAGTATTTT.

The J gene is TRBJ1-2, the V gene TRBV4-1; 7 bases align to TRBD1. The trim removed 3 bases at V and 3 bases at J, leaving 10 bases unmatched. The CDR3 is 16 residues long. Germline assignment: CDR1 MGHRA and CDR2 YSYEKL. The CDR3 DNA reads as TGCGCCAGCAGCCATATCAGGACAGGTCCTCACTATGGCTACACCTTC. It yields the protein CASSHIRTGPHYGYTF.

The rearrangement joins TRBV24-1 to TRBJ2-1, with TRBD2 identical over 11 bases. V lost 5 bases and J lost 4; bases outside the gene matches: 6. Germline V gives CDR1 KGHDR, CDR2 SFDVKD. This CDR3 comprises 16 residues. The CDR3: CATSVGTSGNYNEQFF. Written as DNA, the CDR3 is TGTGCCACCAGTGTGGGGACTAGCGGAAATTACAATGAGCAGTTCTTC.

The rearrangement links TRBV11-2 to TRBJ1-2, with TRBD1 matching 8 bases. The CDR3 consists of 14 residues. Trimming at V came to 1 base and at J to 5 bases, leaving 3 bases not matched to a gene. Germline V CDR1 and CDR2: SGHAT, FQNNGV. The CDR3, as DNA: TGTGCCAGCAGCTTAGTTCAGGGGGCTTATGGCTACACCTTC. Its protein is CASSLVQGAYGYTF.

This chain joins TRBV7-2 and TRBJ2-1; TRBD2 aligns across 7 bases. V shed 8 bases and J 6 bases; nucleotides not matched to a gene: 13. The germline CDR1 and CDR2 sequences are SGHTA and FQGNSA. CDR3 length: 15 residues. DNA for the CDR3: TGTGCCAGCCTCAAATCCGGGGGGAGGGCCAATGAGCAGTTCTTC. Translating it yields CASLKSGGRANEQFF.

The chain carries TRBV20-1 and TRBJ2-3; the D gene could be TRBD1 or TRBD2 (5 bases each). The germline V gene has CDR1 DFQATT and CDR2 SNEGSKA (reference sequence). This CDR3 region has 14 residues. Deletions cut 4 bases from V and 9 bases from J, with 20 bases between. CDR3 protein: CSANYNEGRDTQYF. CDR3 sequence (DNA): TGCAGTGCTAACTACAATGAGGGCAGGGACACGCAGTATTTT.

This chain joins TRBV6-5 and TRBJ2-1, with D perhaps matching TRBD1 or TRBD2 (5 bases each). Trimming removed 6 bases at V and 7 bases at J, with 10 bases between. CDR1 is MNHEY, CDR2 SVGAGI, per germline. The CDR3 extends over 12 amino acids. This CDR3 reads CASSQGRNEQFF. The CDR3 region has the DNA TGTGCCAGCAGCCAGGGACGAAATGAGCAGTTCTTC.

This sequence joins TRBV7-2 and TRBJ2-7, with D uncertain. The CDR3 runs to 13 residues. Germline lookup yields CDR1 SGHTA and CDR2 FQGNSA. Trimming cost V 2 bases and J 0 bases, with 5 bases left between them. CDR3 region: CASSLPASYEQYF. CDR3 in DNA: TGTGCCAGCAGCTTACCAGCCTCCTACGAGCAGTACTTC.

This clonotype showed up just a few times. The chain recombines TRBV10-3 with TRBJ2-7, with 8 bases aligning to TRBD1. The junction had 14 bases not matched to a gene; V was cut back by 8 bases and J by 5 bases. Germline lookup yields CDR1 ENHRY and CDR2 SYGVKD. The CDR3 has 15 residues. Written as DNA, the CDR3 is TGTGCCATCTGCCCGGGCCGCGACAGGGGAGACGAGCAGTACTTC. It translates to CAICPGRDRGDEQYF.

This chain uses TRBV10-2 with TRBJ2-7; D remains unclear. Germline V gives CDR1 WSHSY, CDR2 SAAADI. The CDR3 runs 11 residues. V shed 6 bases and J shed 5 bases, with 8 bases lying between them. CDR3 coding DNA: TGCGCCAGCAGGAAGGACCACGAGCAGTACTTC. Protein product: CASRKDHEQYF.

The chain has TRBV7-2 and TRBJ2-5, with 12 bases matching TRBD2. The CDR3 is 17 residues long. CDR1 is SGHTA and CDR2 is FQGNSA in the germline V gene. V lost 5 bases, J lost 4 bases, and 11 bases stayed unmatched. The CDR3 protein is CASSPLLAGGPTETQYF. CDR3 in DNA: TGTGCCAGCAGCCCGTTACTAGCGGGAGGCCCTACAGAGACCCAGTACTTC. The variable domain in full, with the rest retrieved from reference TRBV7-2 and TRBJ2-5, is GAGVSQSPSNKVTEKGKDVELRCDPISGHTALYWYRQSLGQGLEFLIYFQGNSAPDKSGLPSDRFSAERTGGSVSTLTIQRTQQEDSAVYLCASSPLLAGGPTETQYFGPGTRLLVL.

About this clonotype: The limits of the CDR3 on the DNA are not certain, so only TCRdb's listed CDR3 is given. The chain joins TRBV6-5 to TRBJ2-5; TRBD2 was called by the table and not checked on the DNA. Germline values: CDR1 MNHEY, CDR2 SVGAGI. Ends included, the CDR3 has 20 residues. This CDR3 reads CASSYSGSHRELFFGETQYF.

This chain joins TRBV29-1 and TRBJ2-7; D uncertain. Germline lookup yields CDR1 SQVTM and CDR2 ANQGSEA. The CDR3 runs 11 residues. The V end lost 5 bases, the J end lost 1 base, and 6 bases lay between the germline ends. The CDR3 DNA reads as TGCAGCGTTATAATATCCTACGAGCAGTACTTC. It is translated as CSVIISYEQYF.

J is TRBJ2-7 and V is TRBV7-9; tentative D call: TRBD2 (5 bases). Trimming pared 1 base from V and 3 bases from J, leaving 13 bases between. Germline lookup yields CDR1 SEHNR and CDR2 FQNEAQ (reference sequence). The CDR3 extends over 15 amino acids. CDR3 coding DNA: TGTGCCAGCAGCTTAGTACAGACTAAGCACTACGAGCAGTACTTC. Amino acids: CASSLVQTKHYEQYF. Together with reference TRBV7-9 and TRBJ2-7, the CDR3 gives the full variable domain: DTGVSQNPRHKITKRGQNVTFRCDPISEHNRLYWYRQTLGQGPEFLTYFQNEAQLEKSRLLSDRFSAERPKGSFSTLEIQRTEQGDSAMYLCASSLVQTKHYEQYFGPGTRLTVT.

The chain uses TRBV7-2 and TRBJ1-3, with D hard to call. This CDR3 spans 13 amino acids. CDR1 and CDR2 (germline): SGHTA, FQGNSA. Trimming removed 10 bases at V and 4 bases at J, with 14 bases between. The CDR3 sequence: CAKSLPGGNTIYF. In DNA, the CDR3 is TGTGCCAAAAGCTTACCCGGAGGAAACACCATATATTTT. Using reference TRBV7-2 and TRBJ1-3 for the parts outside the CDR3, the full variable domain is GAGVSQSPSNKVTEKGKDVELRCDPISGHTALYWYRQSLGQGLEFLIYFQGNSAPDKSGLPSDRFSAERTGGSVSTLTIQRTQQEDSAVYLCAKSLPGGNTIYFGEGSWLTVV.